The T cell receptor beta chain under discussion was sequenced for a study of CD8 T cells in ankylosing spondylitis. TCRdb re-called the 5' RACE reads through MiXCR, storing one row per CDR3 protein. The data show approximately 42,000 distinct CDR3 sequences, about 4% seen once. Points from the study as a whole: A CD8+ phenotype characterized the disease-linked clones, which were relatively rare in peripheral blood.

The CDR3 runs to 14 residues. The V and J ends lost 5 bases and 2 bases respectively, with 10 bases between them. Germline CDR1 reads SGDLS; CDR2 reads YYNGEE. This clonotype was found many times. The antigen remains undetermined. The sample was blood, either unsorted or a sorted T cell fraction (not recorded which). The sequence was obtained from a female donor with ankylosing spondylitis or in good health (not recorded which). The V and J genes are TRBV9 and TRBJ1-4; D unclear. This chain's CDR3 is CASSLRPTNEKLFF. The CDR3 bases are TGTGCCAGCAGTCTCCGGCCGACTAATGAAAAACTGTTTTTT.